Shown below are 19 T cell receptor beta chains from a single sample sequenced in a study of T cells in Graves' hyperthyroidism and ophthalmopathy. TCR beta CDR3 sequences were amplified from RNA transcripts. The study used the HTBI primer set for a first-round RT-PCR of the TCR CDR3. TCRdb processed the multiplex PCR reads anew with MiXCR; each CDR3 protein has one entry. The sample has some 550,000 distinct CDR3 sequences, 20% seen once; the top ten hold around 27%. The sequencing input was blood. The source of these receptors is a man younger than 35 with Graves' hyperthyroidism.

This clonotype was found many times. CDR3 loop: CAIRDSSGPLSGANVLTF. CDR3 in DNA: TGTGCCATCAGGGACAGTTCGGGCCCCCTTTCTGGGGCCAACGTCCTGACTTTC. V is TRBV10-3 and J is TRBJ2-6; D is possibly TRBD1 (6 bases). The V gene's germline CDR1 is ENHRY and CDR2 SYGVKD. Trimming took off 6 bases at V and 1 base at J, with 19 bases between the two ends. The CDR3 runs 18 residues.

The sample holds many counts of this clonotype. The chain recombines TRBV6-2 or TRBV6-3 with TRBJ2-7, with D unclear. V lost 8 bases and J lost 2, with 13 bases in between. The length of the CDR3 is 13 residues. CDR1 and CDR2 from the germline V gene are MNHEY and SVGEGT. The CDR3 DNA is TGTGCCAGCGAAACGAGGTATCCCTACGAGCAGTACTTC. It yields the protein CASETRYPYEQYF.

This clonotype was counted between two and nine times. The rearrangement uses TRBV5-5 and TRBJ1-5; TRBD1 might be the D (5 bases). V dropped 0 bases and J dropped 7 bases, with 14 bases sitting between them. This CDR3 comprises 15 residues. Germline CDR1 and CDR2: SGHKS and YYEKEE (reference sequence). CDR3 sequence reads: CASSLAFGGRQPQHF. The CDR3 nucleotides read TGTGCCAGCAGCTTGGCCTTCGGGGGACGCCAGCCCCAGCATTTT.

This clonotype has a count of ten or more. The chain couples TRBV20-1 to TRBJ2-7; 8 bases match TRBD1. The length of the CDR3 is 14 residues. J was trimmed by 2 bases and V by 0 bases; bases with no gene match: 3. The germline V gene has CDR1 DFQATT and CDR2 SNEGSKA (reference sequence). CDR3 residues: CSARDWTGTYEQYF. The CDR3 DNA sequence: TGCAGTGCTAGAGACTGGACAGGGACCTACGAGCAGTACTTC.

This clonotype showed up many times. The V gene is TRBV29-1, the J gene TRBJ1-1, with 7 bases matching TRBD1. The germline V gene encodes CDR1 SQVTM and CDR2 ANQGSEA. CDR3 length: 13 amino acids. J was trimmed by 6 bases and V by 6 bases; bases with no gene match: 10. The CDR3 nucleotides read TGCAGCGTAGCCGGGACAGTCGAGTCTGAAGCTTTCTTT. This encodes CSVAGTVESEAFF.

This clonotype was detected many times. The chain joins TRBV2 to TRBJ1-5; 7 bases fit TRBD1. Looked up from germline, CDR1 is SNHLY and CDR2 is FYNNEI. This CDR3 has 16 amino acids. V lost 5 bases, J lost 2 bases, and 9 bases stayed unmatched. CDR3 amino acids: CASSLETGTGNQPQHF. DNA of the CDR3: TGTGCCAGCAGTTTGGAAACCGGGACAGGCAATCAGCCCCAGCATTTT.

This clonotype was seen many times. This chain connects TRBV11-2 to TRBJ2-7; TRBD1 aligns across 8 bases. V lost 5 bases, J lost 2 bases, and 8 bases stayed unmatched. This CDR3 contains 15 residues. Germline V gene sequence: CDR1 SGHAT, CDR2 FQNNGV. This CDR3 is CASSGRGRGPYEQYF. CDR3 in DNA: TGTGCCAGCAGCGGCAGGGGGCGCGGTCCCTACGAGCAGTACTTC.

This clonotype showed up just a few times. This chain joins TRBV30 and TRBJ2-1; D may match TRBD1 or TRBD2 (6 bases each). Germline V gives CDR1 GTSNPN, CDR2 SVGIG (reference sequence). The CDR3 runs 10 residues. V was pared by 6 bases and J by 13 bases, with 13 bases between. The CDR3 protein is CACQQGGQFF. The CDR3 nucleotides read TGTGCCTGCCAACAGGGAGGCCAGTTCTTC.

This clonotype was picked up many times. The chain has TRBV6-1 and TRBJ2-7; weak D call: TRBD1 (6 bases). V shed 6 bases and J shed 5 bases, with 14 bases lying between them. The germline gives CDR1 MNHNS, CDR2 SASEGT. This CDR3 region has 13 residues. The CDR3 protein is CASRNRVGNEQYF. In DNA, the CDR3 is TGTGCCAGCAGGAACAGGGTTGGCAACGAGCAGTACTTC.

Worth noting for this clonotype: One base away lies a much larger clone, so this may be a sequencing read error. The J gene is TRBJ1-2, the V gene TRBV29-1; D is possibly TRBD1 (5 bases). CDR3 size: 13 residues. V lost 4 bases to trimming and J lost 4 bases, with 13 bases between them. Germline V lookup: CDR1 SQVTM, CDR2 ANQGSEA. The CDR3 reads CSVGGGHFYGYTF. The CDR3 nucleotides read TGCAGCGTTGGGGGCGGACACTTCTATGGCTACACCTTC.

V gene TRBV6-5 combines with J gene TRBJ2-1, with D perhaps assigned TRBD1 or TRBD2 (5 bases each). The V gene lost 0 bases and the J gene lost 7 bases, with 13 bases spanning the gap. CDR3 size: 15 residues. Germline CDR1 MNHEY, CDR2 SVGAGI. The CDR3 reads CASSYSGTALNEQFF. Here the CDR3 DNA reads TGTGCCAGCAGTTACTCGGGGACCGCTTTAAATGAGCAGTTCTTC.

This clonotype was recorded many times. The J gene is TRBJ2-7, the V gene TRBV19; D not certain. The CDR3 consists of 13 residues. Trimming took off 5 bases at V and 5 bases at J, with 13 bases between the two ends. CDR1 is LNHDA, CDR2 SQIVND, per germline (reference sequence). CDR3 sequence: CASSRVAGDEQYF. The CDR3 DNA reads TGTGCCAGTAGTCGCGTTGCCGGAGACGAGCAGTACTTC.

This clonotype has at least ten counts. This clone may be a read error of a much larger clone one base away. This chain links TRBV12-3 or TRBV12-4 with TRBJ1-2; D gene unclear. This CDR3 spans 16 amino acids. V gave up 10 bases and J gave up 8 bases, with 29 bases separating them. CDR3 residues: CANSKLIVLGNQGYTF. In DNA form, the CDR3 reads TGTGCCAACAGCAAACTAATCGTACTAGGGAATCAAGGCTACACCTTC.

With regard to this clonotype: An end of the junction does not agree with germline; a read error may underlie this. The chain couples TRBV19 to TRBJ1-3; 9 bases match TRBD1. The CDR3 loop spans 16 amino acids. CDR1 and CDR2 (germline): LNHDA, SQIVND (reference sequence). For the CDR3, the DNA is TGTGCCAGTAGTATTGCCGGGACAGGGACTGGAAACACCACATATTTT. Translating gives CASSIAGTGTGNTTYF.

J is TRBJ1-5 and V is TRBV6-1; D not certain. The CDR3 is 14 amino acids. Germline lookup yields CDR1 MNHNS and CDR2 SASEGT. Deletions cut 6 bases from V and 0 bases from J, with 9 bases between. CDR3 residues: CASRAHYSNQPQHF. CDR3 DNA sequence: TGTGCCAGCAGGGCCCATTATAGCAATCAGCCCCAGCATTTT.

This clonotype was recorded many times. The chain is built from TRBV24-1 and TRBJ1-1; D call uncertain. Per the germline V gene, CDR1 is KGHDR and CDR2 is SFDVKD. This CDR3 is 13 amino acids long. Trimming took 4 bases from V and 5 from J, leaving 10 bases between them. As DNA, the CDR3 is TGTGCCACCAGTGAAGGGCCGGGGACTGAAGCTTTCTTT. Its protein product is CATSEGPGTEAFF.

V and J are TRBV12-3 or TRBV12-4 and TRBJ2-5; D is perhaps TRBD1 (6 bases). With 2 bases removed from V and 4 bases from J, the gap between germline ends came to 20 bases. The length of the CDR3 is 17 residues. The CDR3, as DNA: TGTGCCAGCAGTTTATCCCTCGGACAGAGCGTGGGAGAGACCCAGTACTTC. Translating it yields CASSLSLGQSVGETQYF.

This clonotype has just a few counts. The CDR3 does not close with the conserved phenylalanine or tryptophan, likely indicating a read error. The genes are TRBV15 and TRBJ2-5; D is perhaps TRBD2 (6 bases). This CDR3 comprises 17 residues. CDR1 is LNHNV and CDR2 is YYDKDF in the germline V gene (reference sequence). Trimming stripped 0 bases from V and 4 bases from J, with 18 bases between. The CDR3 loop reads CATSRDYLRDSVETQYL. Here the CDR3 DNA reads TGTGCCACCAGCAGAGATTATTTACGGGACTCAGTAGAGACCCAGTACCTC.

This clonotype was detected ten times or more. The chain has TRBV6-1 and TRBJ2-7; TRBD2 aligns across 7 bases. V trimming: 3 bases; J trimming: 3 bases; junction bases outside the gene matches: 5. The CDR3 runs 14 residues. Germline V gene lookup returns CDR1 MNHNS and CDR2 SASEGT. The CDR3 sequence: CASSEGGVDYEQYF. The CDR3 coding sequence is TGTGCCAGCAGTGAGGGGGGGGTGGACTACGAGCAGTACTTC.